One sample yielded the 24 T cell receptor beta chains listed below, sequenced in a study of blood T cells in healthy people across ages (dated by TCRdb to between 2014 and 2017). The library was prepared using 5' RACE. Sequencing used an Illumina HiSeq 2500. A second PCR of about 6 to 11 cycles was performed with a sample-barcoded 5' primer and a J-beta primer mix. TCRdb reprocessed the public reads (quality trimming at Q25 with fastp, clone calling with MiXCR) and kept in-frame beta chains. Rows with a matching CDR3 protein are joined into one entry that keeps the most common DNA and genes. The sample table records 700,000 to 850,000 distinct CDR3 sequences; about 55% of these occur just once. 40% to 50% of the sample goes to the ten largest clones. The specimen sequenced was blood. The receptors were gathered from a man older than 75 in good health.

As concerns this clonotype: One end of the junction is discordant with germline, which a read error may explain. Written as DNA, the CDR3 is TGTGCCAGCAGTTTACGGGTACGACAGGCAACTAATGAAAGACTGTTTTTT. Protein sequence: CASSLRVRQATNERLFF. The chain carries TRBV27 and TRBJ1-4, with D maybe TRBD1 (6 bases). Looked up from germline, CDR1 is MNHEY and CDR2 is SMNVEV (reference sequence). This CDR3 has 17 residues.

On this clonotype itself: A read error may account for a junction end that differs from germline. The V and J genes are TRBV20-1 and TRBJ1-1; D is uncertain. This CDR3 is built from 13 residues. CDR1 is DFQATT and CDR2 is SNEGSKA in the germline V gene (reference sequence). DNA for the CDR3: TGCAGTGCTAGACAGGCGTTGAACGCTGAAGCTTTCTTT. It codes for CSARQALNAEAFF.

The chain links TRBV4-1 to TRBJ2-5; TRBD1 agrees at 11 bases. This CDR3 region has 15 residues. The V gene's germline CDR1 is MGHRA and CDR2 YSYEKL. After removal of 4 bases from V and 5 bases from J, the junction contained 6 bases not matched to a gene. The CDR3 here is CASSPRTGGWETQYF. DNA for the CDR3: TGCGCCAGCAGCCCCCGGACAGGGGGCTGGGAGACCCAGTACTTC.

The J gene is TRBJ1-2, the V gene TRBV6-5, with D possibly being TRBD1 (6 bases). Germline V gives CDR1 MNHEY, CDR2 SVGAGI. CDR3 length: 15 amino acids. V was cut by 5 bases and J by 6 bases, with 19 bases left in between. CDR3 bases: TGTGCCAGCAGTCGAAACTCACAGGGCTGGGATGGCTACACCTTC. Encoded protein: CASSRNSQGWDGYTF.

This clonotype has only a few counts. Here the CDR3 reads CASSPRDTWETQYF. The CDR3 DNA sequence: TGTGCCAGCAGCCCTCGAGATACCTGGGAGACCCAGTACTTC. The rearrangement uses TRBV6-5 and TRBJ2-5, with D uncertain. The V and J ends lost 6 bases and 5 bases respectively, with 16 bases between them. CDR1 and CDR2 (germline): MNHEY, SVGAGI. This CDR3 has 14 amino acids.

The chain joins TRBV5-6 to TRBJ2-7; D is unclear. V was trimmed by 0 bases and J by 3 bases, leaving 19 bases between them. This CDR3 is 17 amino acids long. From germline, CDR1 is SGHDT and CDR2 YYEEEE. Here the CDR3 DNA reads TGTGCCAGCAGCTTGGTCCCCCCGTCCTCGAGAGACTACGAGCAGTACTTC. Amino acid sequence: CASSLVPPSSRDYEQYF.

This clonotype was detected ten times or more. The rearrangement uses TRBV29-1 and TRBJ2-4, with 9 bases that match TRBD2. The J call may not be correct, given that the DNA end is closer to TRBJ2-7. From germline, CDR1 is SQVTM and CDR2 ANQGSEA. The CDR3 consists of 13 residues. The CDR3 is CSVVGASGIEQYF. Written as DNA, the CDR3 is TGCAGCGTTGTCGGAGCTAGCGGGATCGAGCAGTACTTC.

This clonotype was recorded only once. The gene calls are TRBV20-1 and TRBJ2-1; 8 bases are shared with TRBD2. The better agreement between TRBJ2-7 and the DNA end casts doubt on the J call. In germline, CDR1 is DFQATT, CDR2 SNEGSKA (reference sequence). The length of the CDR3 is 14 residues. The CDR3 coding sequence is TGCAGTGCCGGCAGGCGGGAGGTCTTTGATGAGCAGTACTTC. It specifies CSAGRREVFDEQYF.

As concerns this clonotype: With a much larger clone just one base away, this may be a read error. This rearrangement joins TRBV7-3 to TRBJ2-3; 8 positions agree with TRBD2. After removal of 10 bases from V and 3 bases from J, the junction contained 6 bases not matched to a gene. CDR3 length: 13 residues. The germline V gene has CDR1 SGHTA and CDR2 FQGTGA. The CDR3 is CAIGREVTDTQYF. The DNA for the CDR3 is TGTGCCATCGGGCGGGAGGTTACAGATACGCAGTATTTT.

The chain is built from TRBV28 and TRBJ2-1, with 12 bases matching TRBD2. The CDR3 sequence is 17 residues long. V dropped 4 bases and J dropped 7; count of bases not matched to a gene: 11. Germline CDR1 MDHEN, CDR2 SYDVKM. As DNA, the CDR3 is TGTGCCAGCAGTTCTCCCCAGACTAGCGGGAGTCGAAATGAGCAGTTCTTC. It specifies CASSSPQTSGSRNEQFF.

V and J are TRBV20-1 and TRBJ2-4; D perhaps matches TRBD1 (5 bases). V was trimmed by 5 bases and J by 3 bases, leaving 11 bases between them. The germline gives CDR1 DFQATT, CDR2 SNEGSKA (reference sequence). CDR3 length equals 13 residues. The CDR3 region is CSAEQGNKNIQYF. In DNA, the CDR3 is TGCAGTGCTGAGCAGGGAAACAAAAACATTCAGTACTTC.

The chain recombines TRBV6-4 with TRBJ1-5; the match to TRBD1 covers 7 bases. Germline values: CDR1 MRHNA, CDR2 SNTAGT. V shed 9 bases and J 10 bases; nucleotides not matched to a gene: 15. The CDR3 sequence is 14 residues long. The CDR3 sequence: CARTSGTVIYPQHF. The CDR3 nucleotides are TGTGCCAGGACTAGCGGGACAGTTATTTACCCCCAGCATTTT.

The chain links TRBV3-1 to TRBJ1-2, with D unresolved. The germline CDR1 and CDR2 sequences are LGHDT and YNNKEL (reference sequence). V was trimmed by 4 bases and J by 3 bases, leaving 12 bases between them. CDR3 size: 14 residues. Written as DNA, the CDR3 is TGTGCCAGCAGCCCAACGGACGGTGACTATGGCTACACCTTC. Translating it yields CASSPTDGDYGYTF.

This clonotype was counted many times. This chain connects TRBV4-1 to TRBJ2-7; TRBD2 matches 7 bases. The CDR3 runs 15 residues. Trimming at V came to 8 bases and at J to 0 bases, leaving 10 bases not matched to a gene. The germline V gene encodes CDR1 MGHRA and CDR2 YSYEKL. Here the CDR3 reads CASGQRGGSSYEQYF. CDR3 in DNA: TGCGCCAGCGGGCAGAGGGGAGGGTCCTCCTACGAGCAGTACTTC.

In its sample, this clonotype was seen a few times. V and J are TRBV9 and TRBJ2-7; no clear D. CDR1 and CDR2 (germline): SGDLS, YYNGEE. Trimming took off 0 bases at V and 0 bases at J, with 10 bases between the two ends. The CDR3 contains 15 residues. CDR3 bases: TGTGCCAGCAGCGTAGGGGGTTTGAGCTCCTACGAGCAGTACTTC. Amino acids: CASSVGGLSSYEQYF.

This clonotype came up a few times. For the CDR3, the DNA is TGCAGTGCTAGCTTCTCGGCGGGTTCCTACGAGCAGTACTTC. Translation: CSASFSAGSYEQYF. This chain uses TRBV20-1 with TRBJ2-7; possibly TRBD2 for D (5 bases). From germline, CDR1 is DFQATT and CDR2 SNEGSKA (reference sequence). The CDR3 is made up of 14 amino acids. The germline V and J ends were trimmed by 3 bases and 1 base, with 13 bases remaining between them.

The chain uses TRBV3-1 and TRBJ2-1; D may be TRBD2 (6 bases). The CDR3 contains 15 residues. Looked up from germline, CDR1 is LGHDT and CDR2 is YNNKEL (reference sequence). V was pared by 5 bases and J by 10 bases, with 21 bases between. CDR3 region: CASSSSRGFSYEQFF. Written as DNA, the CDR3 is TGTGCCAGCAGCTCTAGTCGGGGGTTCTCCTACGAGCAGTTCTTC.

The CDR3 sequence: CASSQVGGRGEQFF. CDR3 DNA: TGCGCCAGCAGCCAAGTAGGGGGGCGCGGTGAGCAGTTCTTC. The V and J genes are TRBV4-1 and TRBJ2-1; possibly TRBD1 or TRBD2 for D (6 bases each). The CDR3 extends over 14 amino acids. Germline-derived CDR1 and CDR2 are MGHRA and YSYEKL. V gave up 1 base and J gave up 9 bases, with 13 bases separating them.

The chain joins TRBV28 to TRBJ2-3; D gene uncertain. From germline, CDR1 is MDHEN and CDR2 SYDVKM. Trimming left V 2 bases short and J 14 bases short, with 26 bases between. This CDR3 has 16 amino acids. The chain's CDR3 is CASSLKKAVGHRYAYF. The CDR3 coding sequence is TGTGCCAGCAGTTTAAAGAAGGCCGTAGGCCACAGATACGCGTATTTT.

This chain links TRBV11-3 with TRBJ2-5; 7 positions match TRBD2. Germline V gene sequence: CDR1 SGHNT, CDR2 YENEEA. Germline trimming cut 5 bases from V and 10 bases from J; bases unmatched to any gene: 13. The CDR3 loop spans 14 amino acids. The CDR3 is CASSQAGDTGVQYF. CDR3 nucleotide sequence: TGTGCCAGCAGCCAGGCGGGAGACACGGGGGTCCAGTACTTC.

The chain has TRBV20-1 and TRBJ2-5, with a weak D call TRBD2 (6 bases). Germline V gene sequence: CDR1 DFQATT, CDR2 SNEGSKA (reference sequence). Trimming cost V 3 bases and J 11 bases, with 16 bases left between them. The CDR3 spans 12 residues. The CDR3 here is CSARKTGLQQYF. The CDR3 DNA sequence: TGCAGTGCTAGGAAGACGGGACTCCAACAGTACTTC.

This clonotype was counted only a few times. This rearrangement joins TRBV20-1 to TRBJ2-1, with D possibly TRBD2 on 6 matching bases. The CDR3 has 11 amino acids. Germline CDR1 is DFQATT and CDR2 is SNEGSKA (reference sequence). V lost 3 bases and J 9 bases, leaving 9 bases between the germline ends. The CDR3: CSASRGSEQFF. The CDR3, as DNA: TGCAGTGCTAGCCGGGGGAGTGAGCAGTTCTTC.

The chain combines TRBV27 with TRBJ2-7; no firm D call. This CDR3 has 15 amino acids. V was cut by 8 bases and J by 3 bases, with 20 bases left in between. Germline lookup yields CDR1 MNHEY and CDR2 SMNVEV (reference sequence). This CDR3 is CASRQALNLLYEQYF. CDR3 in DNA: TGTGCCAGCCGCCAGGCCTTAAACCTTCTCTACGAGCAGTACTTC.

This clonotype is medium-sized within its sample. This chain connects TRBV27 to TRBJ2-5, with D possibly being TRBD1 or TRBD2 (5 bases each). Germline CDR1 MNHEY, CDR2 SMNVEV (reference sequence). Trimming cost V 6 bases and J 7 bases, with 24 bases left between them. The CDR3 contains 16 residues. The CDR3 sequence is CASRSFLPGPEGTQYF. DNA of the CDR3: TGTGCCAGCAGGTCATTCCTCCCGGGGCCTGAAGGGACCCAGTACTTC.